A single sample is the source of the 10 T cell receptor beta chains below, sequenced in a study of T cells in Graves' hyperthyroidism and ophthalmopathy. Amplified TCR beta CDR3 regions came from RNA transcripts. In the first-round RT-PCR of the TCR CDR3, the HTBI primer set was used. Each CDR3 protein gets one entry after TCRdb re-called the multiplex PCR reads with MiXCR. The sample includes about 550,000 distinct CDR3 sequences, less than 25% of them seen just once. Sequencing was done on a sample of blood. These receptors were taken from a man between 18 and 29 years old with Graves' hyperthyroidism.

This clonotype was detected many times. The chain uses TRBV2 and TRBJ1-2; unclear D gene. This CDR3 is 12 amino acids long. Germline V gives CDR1 SNHLY, CDR2 FYNNEI. The V gene lost 4 bases and the J gene lost 4 bases, with 7 bases spanning the gap. The chain's CDR3 is CASSAGVYGYTF. DNA for the CDR3: TGTGCCAGCAGTGCAGGAGTCTATGGCTACACCTTC.

This clonotype occurred many times. The chain couples TRBV6-4 to TRBJ1-1; D is ambiguous. CDR3 length: 15 residues. V shed 3 bases and J shed 0 bases, with 11 bases lying between them. Germline V gene lookup returns CDR1 MRHNA and CDR2 SNTAGT. The CDR3 is CASSETTDLNTEAFF. CDR3 bases: TGTGCCAGCAGTGAAACAACGGATCTGAACACTGAAGCTTTCTTT.

This clonotype has a count of ten or more. The chain uses TRBV30 and TRBJ2-7; D perhaps matches TRBD2 (6 bases). Trimming removed 1 base at V and 6 bases at J, with 10 bases between. Germline V gene data show CDR1 as GTSNPN and CDR2 as SVGIG (reference sequence). The CDR3 runs 12 residues. The CDR3, as DNA: TGTGCCTGGAGTGCTCGGGGGAGCGAGCAGTACTTC. Translation gives CAWSARGSEQYF.

This sequence joins TRBV28 and TRBJ1-5, with D possibly being TRBD1 (5 bases). CDR3 length equals 15 residues. V lost 3 bases and J lost 2, with 11 bases in between. CDR1 and CDR2 from the germline V gene are MDHEN and SYDVKM. This chain's CDR3 is CASSFNWGGNQPQHF. For the CDR3, the DNA is TGTGCCAGCAGTTTTAACTGGGGGGGCAATCAGCCCCAGCATTTT. The whole variable domain, filled in from reference TRBV28 and TRBJ1-5, reads DVKVTQSSRYLVKRTGEKVFLECVQDMDHENMFWYRQDPGLGLRLIYFSYDVKMKEKGDIPEGYSVSREKKERFSLILESASTNQTSMYLCASSFNWGGNQPQHFGDGTRLSIL.

This clonotype was counted only a few times. This chain joins TRBV11-1 and TRBJ1-1; possibly TRBD1 for D (5 bases). There are 16 residues in the CDR3. Germline V gives CDR1 SGHAT, CDR2 FQDESV (reference sequence). V was clipped by 6 bases and J by 0 bases, with 17 bases between them. The CDR3 DNA reads TGTGCCAGCAGAAATGGGACTTGGGTTCTGAACACTGAAGCTTTCTTT. It encodes CASRNGTWVLNTEAFF.

Comments on this clonotype: Because the CDR3 is missing its conserved closing phenylalanine or tryptophan, this is likely a read error. The rearrangement joins TRBV19 to TRBJ2-2; the D gene could be TRBD1 or TRBD2 (5 bases each). Germline V lookup: CDR1 LNHDA, CDR2 SQIVND (reference sequence). V lost 5 bases to trimming and J lost 6 bases, with 16 bases between them. The CDR3 has 15 amino acids. CDR3 bases: TGTGCCAGTAGTCTCGAAGGGGCCGGGGCCGGGGAGCTGTTTGTT. Protein: CASSLEGAGAGELFV.

This clonotype was seen ten or more times. J is TRBJ1-3 and V is TRBV5-1; 8 positions agree with TRBD1. After removal of 1 base from V and 0 bases from J, the junction contained 6 bases not matched to a gene. CDR3 length: 17 amino acids. The V gene's germline CDR1 is SGHRS and CDR2 YFSETQ. In DNA, the CDR3 is TGCGCCAGCAGCTTGTCGCCGGGACAGGCCTCTGGAAACACCATATATTTT. Translated, it gives CASSLSPGQASGNTIYF. Drawing the rest from reference TRBV5-1 and TRBJ1-3, the complete variable domain is KAGVTQTPRYLIKTRGQQVTLSCSPISGHRSVSWYQQTPGQGLQFLFEYFSETQRNKGNFPGRFSGRQFSNSRSEMNVSTLELGDSALYLCASSLSPGQASGNTIYFGEGSWLTVV.

This clonotype was observed at least ten times. The J gene is TRBJ1-5, the V gene TRBV12-3 or TRBV12-4, with 7 bases that match TRBD1. The V gene end was trimmed by 6 bases and the J gene end by 5 bases; junction bases not matched to a gene: 7. The CDR3 is made up of 14 amino acids. The DNA for the CDR3 is TGTGCCAGCAGGGGACAGTCCCACGATCAGCCCCAGCATTTT. This codes for CASRGQSHDQPQHF.

This clonotype was seen a few times. The chain carries TRBV6-2 or TRBV6-3 and TRBJ2-7; no definite D call. The CDR3 spans 13 residues. Trimming removed 5 bases at V and 2 bases at J, with 10 bases between. The germline CDR1 and CDR2 sequences are MNHEY and SVGEGT. In nucleotides, the CDR3 is TGTGCCAGCAGTCCCCCCAGCACCTACGAGCAGTACTTC. Translating gives CASSPPSTYEQYF.

This clonotype occurred a few times. This chain connects TRBV6-5 to TRBJ1-1, with 7 bases fitting TRBD1. V trimming: 4 bases; J trimming: 4 bases; junction bases outside the gene matches: 9. CDR3 length: 15 residues. Germline CDR1 and CDR2: MNHEY and SVGAGI. The CDR3 region is CASSSPTGWSTEAFF. The CDR3 DNA reads as TGTGCCAGCAGTTCCCCGACAGGGTGGTCCACTGAAGCTTTCTTT.